This T cell receptor (beta chain) was identified in a study of T cell responses to AZD1222 COVID-19 vaccine (dated by TCRdb to 2020 to 2022). For the wider study: AZD1222 recipients whose second dose came at about 4 weeks and those whose second dose came at about 12 weeks were combined into one group, since spike-specific TCR depth and breadth did not differ between the two schedules. A total of approximately 230 trial participants underwent TCR sequencing, of whom approximately 210 received two doses of AZD1222 and approximately 25 received two doses of the MenACWY control vaccine. Trial participants were enrolled into age subgroups of 18-55, 56-69 and 70-plus years, which contained about 150, 28 and 57 TCR-sequenced participants, respectively. Overall study outcomes, separate from this receptor: Spike-specific TCR breadth and depth rose significantly after two AZD1222 doses compared with day 0 and with MenACWY recipients. The 56-69-year group was small, and its depth increase did not reach significance, likely because of low power. Because no day 14 peak-response samples were available, the repertoires could be characterized only after the peak T cell response. Vaccine-associated CD4 TCRs spanned the whole spike protein, with dominant responses in regions 160-218 and 743-854. Most participants were white British and females outnumbered males, and the authors suggested that clonal diversity may have been underestimated. Only five or six AZD1222 recipients were SARS-CoV-2 seropositive at baseline, limiting conclusions about previously exposed vaccinees. Reportedly, almost half of the unique spike-specific TCRs recognized epitopes lying outside the regions that are mutated in the B.1.351 and B.1.1.7 variants.

The intended sense of this specimen's time point label: baseline before first vaccination. Vaccinee samples came from UK trials COV001 and COV002, including a single-blind randomized controlled phase 2/3 trial of AZD1222 (ChAdOx1 nCoV-19) in healthy adults. For TCRbeta chain sequencing, PBMC samples from trial participants were taken at day 0 and at day 28 after the second dose. Points on this clone: Which antigen it targets is not known. Base qualities are missing; no much larger clone stands one base away.

The CDR3 regions of human TCRbeta chains were analyzed by immunosequencing. As for how the authors treated the data: Repertoire TCRs were checked for matches against a reference library of SARS-CoV-2-specific TCRs that had been generated using the MIRA antigen-specificity platform. Breadth was defined as the fraction of unique TCRs that were SARS-CoV-2-associated, and depth was defined as the fraction of total T cells that were SARS-CoV-2-associated. Using the MIRA data, each spike-specific TCR was assigned both to the spike region to which the TCR was reactive and to a CD4 or CD8 class. Log10-transformed breadth and depth values were compared by one-way ANOVA with Sidak's multiple comparisons tests. TCRdb took over this immuneACCESS table, retaining in-frame rearrangements with V and J assigned. Such tables are incomplete; in checked studies, under half of the missing clones stem from an unresolved V gene, and the remainder is unexplained. That table gives V, J and clone size, and the DNA gave D and trimming. This sample has 90,000 to 130,000 clones in its table, and 80% to 95% of those were observed once. The ten largest account for roughly 7.8% of the sample.

V drops 3 bases and J drops 2 bases, leaving 7 bases in between. The CDR3 measures 13 amino acids from cysteine to phenylalanine. The CDR3 DNA has 39 bases and is translated from base 1. The germline V gene encodes CDR1 LGHDT and CDR2 YNNKEL (reference sequence). This TCR came from an adult in good health. The starting material was peripheral blood, obtained on day 0 of AZD1222 vaccination. The chain couples TRBV3-1 (or the pseudogene TRBV3-2) to TRBJ1-2; the D segment cannot be called with confidence. CDR3 protein: CASSQHTNYGYTF. Here is the DNA: TGTGCCAGCAGCCAGCACACCAACTATGGCTACACCTTC.